The following is a T cell receptor (beta chain) sequence with its context. The antigen is not known. A sample-barcoded 5' primer and a J-beta primer mix were used in a second PCR of roughly 7 to 11 cycles. TCRdb ran MiXCR on the 5' RACE reads and lists one entry per CDR3 protein. In the table there are some 670,000 distinct CDR3 sequences, about 51% of which are singletons. This specimen comes from a study of blood T cells in healthy people across ages. Donation came from healthy Caucasian individuals in Russia who were aged 6 to 90. V was clipped by 1 base and J by 0 bases, with 9 bases between them. This CDR3 contains 15 residues. Per the germline V gene, CDR1 is LGHDT and CDR2 is YNNKEL (reference sequence). Findings of the study overall: Naive T cell percentage strongly correlated with TCR beta diversity.

This rearrangement joins TRBV3-1 to TRBJ1-1; D unclear. The sequence was collected from a woman aged 80 or older in good health. The sequenced sample consisted of blood. CDR3 sequence (DNA): TGTGCCAGCAGCCAAGCTCGGCAGGTGAACACTGAAGCTTTCTTT. Amino acid sequence: CASSQARQVNTEAFF.